This TCR beta chain was sequenced for a study of blood T cell repertoires in COVID-19 (dated by TCRdb to about 2020). Looking at the study overall: The collaborator samples originated in the United States, Italy and Spain and spanned the acute and convalescent phases of COVID-19. The dataset comprised deeply sampled blood TCRbeta repertoires from subjects exposed to, actively infected with, or recovered from COVID-19. A freely available public database, intended as a resource for researchers studying the immune response to SARS-CoV-2, is where the repertoires were released. A de-identified subject ID, COVID-19 status, age in years and sex were almost always included in the sample metadata. Where HLA class I and class II types were available, the types were taken from metadata supplied by the sample provider, not from assay-based typing. The prospective study material was composed of cDNA or gDNA derived from T cells, B-cell-depleted T cells, or PBMCs. The samples were drawn from the first 160 participants of the ongoing ImmuneRACE study and from roughly 1,300 subjects provided by 6 global collaborators. Results and caveats for the whole study, not just this receptor: The quantity of clinical and demographic metadata differed by source and by participant and was supplied without curation.

TCRbeta CDR3 regions were amplified from genomic DNA using the immunoSEQ Assay, a bias-controlled multiplex PCR. The authors' analysis ran thus. Within the assay, amplification of reference gene primers was used to estimate how many nucleated cells each sample contained. To quantify the absolute abundance of each unique TCRbeta CDR3 rearrangement, sequence reads were collapsed and filtered. For each sample, productive Simpson clonality was calculated as the square root of Simpson's diversity index across productive rearrangements. In its TCRdb copy, this immuneACCESS table keeps in-frame sequences only and misses some clones. Where compared with another copy, unresolved V genes explain less than half of these, and the others have no known cause. V and J calls and clone size follow that table, whereas D and trimming were derived from the DNA. The sample table holds about 62,000 clones, of which roughly 89% were seen once. The ten largest clonotypes hold approximately 6% of the sample.

The CDR3 spans 14 residues, from the cysteine through the phenylalanine. The read is trimmed to its CDR3 DNA, 42 bases read in frame from base 1. As encoded in the germline V gene, CDR1 is MGHRA while CDR2 is YSYEKL. V drops 0 bases and J drops 4 bases, leaving 9 bases in between. Remarks on this clone: The antigen it recognizes is unknown. Qualities for individual bases were not recorded, and no much larger clone is one base off.

The collaborating institutions used their own protocols to collect whole blood in K2EDTA tubes. For TCRbeta analysis, collaborators shipped samples as frozen whole blood, isolated PBMCs, or DNA extracted from either of those sample types. The origin of this receptor is a human donor in a cohort sampled during active COVID-19. The material sequenced was peripheral blood. Rearrangement joined TRBV4-1 to TRBJ2-5; no D gene call is confident. The sequenced DNA: TGCGCCAGCAGCCAAGATCTTGTGAGAGAGACCCAGTACTTC. It codes for CASSQDLVRETQYF.